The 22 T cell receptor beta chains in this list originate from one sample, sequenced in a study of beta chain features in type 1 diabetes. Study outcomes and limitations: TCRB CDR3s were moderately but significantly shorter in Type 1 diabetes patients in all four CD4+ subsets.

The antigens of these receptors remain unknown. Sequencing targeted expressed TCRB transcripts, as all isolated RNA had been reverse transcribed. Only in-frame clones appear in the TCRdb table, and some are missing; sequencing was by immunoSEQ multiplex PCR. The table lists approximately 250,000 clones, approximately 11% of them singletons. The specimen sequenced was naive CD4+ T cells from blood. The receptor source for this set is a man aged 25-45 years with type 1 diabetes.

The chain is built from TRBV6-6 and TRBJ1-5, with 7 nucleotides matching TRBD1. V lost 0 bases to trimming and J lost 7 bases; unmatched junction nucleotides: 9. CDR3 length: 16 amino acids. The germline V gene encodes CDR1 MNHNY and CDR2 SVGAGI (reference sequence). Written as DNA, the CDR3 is TGTGCCAGCAGTTACTCGACAGGGAGCAGTTTGCAGCCCCAGCATTTT. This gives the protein CASSYSTGSSLQPQHF.

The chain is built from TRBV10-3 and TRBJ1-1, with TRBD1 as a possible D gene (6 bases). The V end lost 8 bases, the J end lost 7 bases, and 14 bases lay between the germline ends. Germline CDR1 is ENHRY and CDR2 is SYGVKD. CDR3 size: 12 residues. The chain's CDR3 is CAIGGADGEAFF. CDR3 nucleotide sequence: TGTGCCATCGGGGGGGCCGACGGTGAAGCTTTCTTT.

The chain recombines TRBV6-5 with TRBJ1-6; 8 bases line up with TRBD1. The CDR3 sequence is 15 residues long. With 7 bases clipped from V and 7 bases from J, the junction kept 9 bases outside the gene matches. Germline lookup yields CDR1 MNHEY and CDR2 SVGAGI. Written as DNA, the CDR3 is TGTGCCAGCACCTCCTCAGGGGGCAGGAATTCACCCCTCCACTTT. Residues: CASTSSGGRNSPLHF.

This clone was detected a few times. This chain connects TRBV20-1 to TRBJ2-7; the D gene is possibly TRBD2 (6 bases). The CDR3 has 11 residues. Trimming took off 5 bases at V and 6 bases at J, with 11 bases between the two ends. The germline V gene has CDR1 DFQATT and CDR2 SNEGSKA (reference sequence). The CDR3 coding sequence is TGCAGTGCTTGGGACTTCGGCGAGCAGTACTTC. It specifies CSAWDFGEQYF.

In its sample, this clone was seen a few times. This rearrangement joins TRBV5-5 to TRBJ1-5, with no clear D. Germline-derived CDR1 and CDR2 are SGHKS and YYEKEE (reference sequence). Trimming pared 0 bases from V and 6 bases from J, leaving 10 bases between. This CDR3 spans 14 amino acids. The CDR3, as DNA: TGTGCCAGCAGCTTGGGCGAAGTGGTTCAGCCCCAGCATTTT. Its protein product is CASSLGEVVQPQHF.

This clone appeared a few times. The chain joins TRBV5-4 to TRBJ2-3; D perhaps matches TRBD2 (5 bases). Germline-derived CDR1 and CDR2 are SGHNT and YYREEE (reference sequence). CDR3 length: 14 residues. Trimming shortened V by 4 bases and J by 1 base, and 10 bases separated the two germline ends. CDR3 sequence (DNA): TGTGCCAGCAGCCAAAGGACTGGCACAGATACGCAGTATTTT. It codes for CASSQRTGTDTQYF.

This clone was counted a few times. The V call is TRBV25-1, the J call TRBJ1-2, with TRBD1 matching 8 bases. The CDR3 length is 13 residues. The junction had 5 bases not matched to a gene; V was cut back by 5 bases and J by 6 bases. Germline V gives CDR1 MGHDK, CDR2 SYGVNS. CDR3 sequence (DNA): TGTGCCAGCAGTTTACAGGGGGGTCATGGCTACACCTTC. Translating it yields CASSLQGGHGYTF.

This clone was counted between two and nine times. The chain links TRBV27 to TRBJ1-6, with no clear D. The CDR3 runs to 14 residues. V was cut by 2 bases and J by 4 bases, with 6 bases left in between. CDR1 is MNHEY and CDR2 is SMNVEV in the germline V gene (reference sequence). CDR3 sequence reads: CASSLRGYNSPLHF. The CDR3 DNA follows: TGTGCCAGCAGTTTAAGAGGTTATAATTCACCCCTCCACTTT.

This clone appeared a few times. The DNA for the CDR3 is TGTGCCAGCAGCAGCTCACCCTCGGGTGGGACCCAGTACTTC. This sequence encodes CASSSSPSGGTQYF. The chain couples TRBV14 to TRBJ2-5; D gene ambiguous. CDR1 and CDR2 from the germline V gene are SGHDN and FVKESK. The CDR3 is made up of 14 amino acids. Trimming took off 5 bases at V and 7 bases at J, with 17 bases between the two ends.

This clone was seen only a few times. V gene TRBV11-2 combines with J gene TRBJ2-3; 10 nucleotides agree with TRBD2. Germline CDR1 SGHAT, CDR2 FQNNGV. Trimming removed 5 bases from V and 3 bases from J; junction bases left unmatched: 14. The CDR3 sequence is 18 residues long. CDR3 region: CASSKPIAGGELTDTQYF. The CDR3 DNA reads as TGTGCCAGCAGCAAACCTATAGCGGGGGGCGAACTGACAGATACGCAGTATTTT.

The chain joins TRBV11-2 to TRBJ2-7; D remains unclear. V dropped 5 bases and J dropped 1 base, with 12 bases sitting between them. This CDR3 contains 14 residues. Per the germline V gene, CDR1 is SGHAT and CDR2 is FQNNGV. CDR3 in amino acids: CASSIYVESYEQYF. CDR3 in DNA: TGTGCCAGCAGCATTTATGTCGAGTCCTACGAGCAGTACTTC.

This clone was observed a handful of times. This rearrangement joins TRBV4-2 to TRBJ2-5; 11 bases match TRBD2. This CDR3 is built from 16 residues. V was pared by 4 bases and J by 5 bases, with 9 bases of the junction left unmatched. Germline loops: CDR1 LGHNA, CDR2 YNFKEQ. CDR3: CASSRELAGALETQYF. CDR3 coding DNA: TGTGCCAGCAGCCGAGAACTAGCGGGGGCCCTGGAGACCCAGTACTTC.

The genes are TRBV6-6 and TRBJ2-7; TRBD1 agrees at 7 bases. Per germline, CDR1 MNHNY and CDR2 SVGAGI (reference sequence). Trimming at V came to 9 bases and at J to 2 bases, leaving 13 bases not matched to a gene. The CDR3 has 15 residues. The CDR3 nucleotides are TGTGCCAGTAATCAAGGGACAGTCGAGCCCTACGAGCAGTACTTC. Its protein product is CASNQGTVEPYEQYF.

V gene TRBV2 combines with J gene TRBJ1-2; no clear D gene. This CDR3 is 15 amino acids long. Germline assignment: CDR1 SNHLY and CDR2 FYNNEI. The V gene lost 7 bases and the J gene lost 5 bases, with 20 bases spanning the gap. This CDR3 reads CASKRARGAGYGYTF. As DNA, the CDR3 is TGTGCCAGCAAAAGGGCTCGGGGAGCGGGGTATGGCTACACCTTC.

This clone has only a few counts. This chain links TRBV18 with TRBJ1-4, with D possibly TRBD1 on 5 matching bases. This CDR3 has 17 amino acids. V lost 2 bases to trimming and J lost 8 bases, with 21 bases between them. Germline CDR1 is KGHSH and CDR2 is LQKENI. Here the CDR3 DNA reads TGTGCCAGCTCACCATTCACCCTAGGGACGGCGGGAGAAAAACTGTTTTTT. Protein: CASSPFTLGTAGEKLFF.

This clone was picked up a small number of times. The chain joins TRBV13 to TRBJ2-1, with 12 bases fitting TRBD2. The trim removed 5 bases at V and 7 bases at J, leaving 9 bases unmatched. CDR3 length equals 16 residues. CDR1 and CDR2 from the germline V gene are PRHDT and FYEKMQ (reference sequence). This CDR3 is CASSPTSSGGGNEQFF. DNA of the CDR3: TGTGCCAGCAGCCCGACTTCTAGCGGGGGGGGAAATGAGCAGTTCTTC.

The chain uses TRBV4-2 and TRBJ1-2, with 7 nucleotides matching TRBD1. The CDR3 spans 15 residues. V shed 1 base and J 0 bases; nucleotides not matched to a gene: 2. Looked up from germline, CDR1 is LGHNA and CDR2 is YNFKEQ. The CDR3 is CASSQAGTANYGYTF. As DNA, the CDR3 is TGTGCCAGCAGCCAAGCCGGGACAGCTAACTATGGCTACACCTTC.

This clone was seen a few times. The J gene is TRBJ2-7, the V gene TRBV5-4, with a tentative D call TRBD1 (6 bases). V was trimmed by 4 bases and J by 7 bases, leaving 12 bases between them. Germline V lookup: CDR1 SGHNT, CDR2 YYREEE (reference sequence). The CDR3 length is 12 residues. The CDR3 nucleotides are TGTGCCAGCAGCATGGACAGTTTAGAGCAGTACTTC. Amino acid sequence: CASSMDSLEQYF.

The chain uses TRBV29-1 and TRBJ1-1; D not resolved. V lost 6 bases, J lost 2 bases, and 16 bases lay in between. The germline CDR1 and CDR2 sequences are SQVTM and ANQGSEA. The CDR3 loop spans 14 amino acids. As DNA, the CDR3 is TGCAGCGTCCTCCCCCGACACTCAAACACTGAAGCTTTCTTT. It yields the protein CSVLPRHSNTEAFF.

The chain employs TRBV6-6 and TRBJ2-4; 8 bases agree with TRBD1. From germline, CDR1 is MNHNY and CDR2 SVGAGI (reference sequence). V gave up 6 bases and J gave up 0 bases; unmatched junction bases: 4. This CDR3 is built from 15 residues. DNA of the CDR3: TGTGCCAGCAGACCGGACAGGGTAGCCAAAAACATTCAGTACTTC. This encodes CASRPDRVAKNIQYF.

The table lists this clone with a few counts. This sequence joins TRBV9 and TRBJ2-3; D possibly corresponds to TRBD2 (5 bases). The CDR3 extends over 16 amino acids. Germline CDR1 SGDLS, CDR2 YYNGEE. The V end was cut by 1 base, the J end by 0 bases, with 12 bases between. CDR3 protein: CASSVLASPSTDTQYF. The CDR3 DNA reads TGTGCCAGCAGCGTACTGGCTAGCCCCAGCACAGATACGCAGTATTTT.

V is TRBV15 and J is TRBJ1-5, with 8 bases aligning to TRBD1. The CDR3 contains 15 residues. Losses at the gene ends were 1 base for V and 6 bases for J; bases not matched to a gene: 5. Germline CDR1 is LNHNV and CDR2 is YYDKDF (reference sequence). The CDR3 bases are TGTGCCACCAGCAGAGTAGGACAGGGAGTTCAGCCCCAGCATTTT. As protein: CATSRVGQGVQPQHF.